Listed below are T cell receptor beta chains from one sample, sequenced in a study of cytomegalovirus exposure and HLA in healthy donors. Sequencing was performed with immunoSEQ multiplex PCR; in TCRdb, only in-frame clones are kept and a portion is missing. Seen here are around 220,000 clones, 80% to 85% observed once, and the top ten hold about 14%. Sequences were obtained from PBMCs. These receptors came from a woman aged 30 to 39 in good health and CMV-seropositive. Both conserved end residues are part of each CDR3. Each record gives: clone size, D gene, J gene, V gene, CDR3 protein. The D gene is left open where the match is weak. Clone size, where shown, is once, few, many, or a class for clones that have expanded.

>NA|NA|TRBJ2-3|TRBV21-1
CASSKQGRDVRRTDTQYF
>NA|TRBD2|TRBJ2-2|TRBV30
CAWTLAGRVGELFF
>NA|NA|TRBJ1-3|TRBV7-8
CASSFDRGSGNTIYF
>NA|TRBD1|TRBJ1-5|TRBV6-6
CASSAQGGNQPQHF
>NA|TRBD2|TRBJ2-7|TRBV6-6
CASSMTSAAYEQYF
>once|TRBD2|TRBJ2-1|TRBV2
CASSGLAGYNEQFF
>NA|NA|TRBJ1-5|TRBV27
CASSRRLDQPQHF
>NA|NA|TRBJ1-2|TRBV6-1
CASSENQENYGYTF
>NA|NA|TRBJ2-2|TRBV6-5
CASSPGWTGELFF
>NA|NA|TRBJ2-7|TRBV5-1
CASSPETGTYEQYF
>NA|NA|TRBJ2-7|TRBV29-1
CSVVAGTYEQYF
>NA|NA|TRBJ1-2|TRBV30
CAWSGGDSRQNNYGYTF
>NA|TRBD2|TRBJ2-1|TRBV4-3
CASSQEALAGLGNEQFF
>NA|TRBD2|TRBJ2-2|TRBV27
CASGTSGRTGELFF
>NA|TRBD1|TRBJ1-1|TRBV27
CASRTGTGISEAFF
>NA|NA|TRBJ1-3|TRBV29-1
CSVEGRGRGASGNTIYF
>NA|NA|TRBJ1-1|TRBV30
CAWSVEGRGNTEAFF
>NA|TRBD1|TRBJ2-5|TRBV28
CASSNRGQETQYF
>NA|NA|TRBJ1-1|TRBV30
CAWSYFGPRVTEAFF
>NA|NA|TRBJ1-4|TRBV5-1
CASSFSGTQVTNEKLFF
>NA|NA|TRBJ2-7|TRBV28
CASSSTYEQYF
>NA|TRBD1|TRBJ1-2|TRBV6-5
CASSTGGRNYGYTF
>NA|NA|TRBJ1-2|TRBV9
CASSWQGLGNGYTF
>NA|NA|TRBJ2-1|TRBV11-3
CASSLRGHLSSYNEQFF
>NA|NA|TRBJ1-2|TRBV19
CASTEGRYGYTF
>few|TRBD1|TRBJ2-3|TRBV11-3
CASSLEGQSTDTQYF
>NA|NA|TRBJ2-7|TRBV2
CASSAGSLSYEQYF
>NA|NA|TRBJ1-2|TRBV19
CASSTSGRNYGYTF
>NA|TRBD1|TRBJ2-2|TRBV30
CAWSVRRGGYTGELFF
>few|TRBD1|TRBJ2-7|TRBV5-1
CASSLTGQGTHEQYF
>NA|TRBD1|TRBJ2-7|TRBV7-2
CASSLVVGTGLPYEQYF
>NA|NA|TRBJ2-7|TRBV13
CASSLVGSLSYEQYF
>NA|NA|TRBJ1-1|TRBV5-4
CASSLEQNTEAFF
>NA|NA|TRBJ2-1|TRBV5-4
CASSLSTDVSSYNEQFF
>NA|NA|TRBJ1-2|TRBV6-5
CASSPHRDYGYTF
>NA|TRBD1|TRBJ2-7|TRBV7-3
CASSLNPPGQGAYEQYF
>NA|NA|TRBJ1-4|TRBV5-4
CASSLASSRGVEKLFF
>NA|TRBD1|TRBJ1-3|TRBV29-1
CSVVTSGQGAGNTIYF
>NA|NA|TRBJ2-7|TRBV9
CASSEQGQTEQYF
>NA|NA|TRBJ2-7|TRBV30
CAWSVRTPFDEQYF
>NA|NA|TRBJ1-5|TRBV20-1
CSARSNQPQHF
>NA|NA|TRBJ2-6|TRBV9
CASSVVPKGGGANVLTF
>NA|NA|TRBJ2-7|TRBV6-5
CASSKDILTYEQYF
>NA|NA|TRBJ2-5|TRBV7-2
CASSFIRSTETQYF
>NA|TRBD2|TRBJ2-1|TRBV6-1
CASSEARLAGMGFF
>many|TRBD1|TRBJ2-1|TRBV29-1
CSAPRDRASYNEQFF
>NA|NA|TRBJ2-1|TRBV10-3
CAISDQPSGLLSYNEQFF
>NA|NA|TRBJ1-1|TRBV25-1
CASRSHGGGNTEAFF
>NA|NA|TRBJ2-7|TRBV13
CASSLGTASYEQYF
>NA|NA|TRBJ1-5|TRBV5-1
CASSWRAEEVSQPQHF